Following are 6 T cell receptor beta chains from one sample sequenced in a study of radiotherapy plus CTLA-4 blockade in lung cancer. The protocol was immunoSEQ multiplex PCR, while the TCRdb copy is restricted to in-frame clones and leaves out a portion. The sample consists of about 88,000 clones, more than 70% of them appearing once. The material sequenced was peripheral blood, taken from a patient treated with radiotherapy plus ipilimumab. These receptors were collected from a human donor with non-small cell lung cancer that progressed on radiotherapy plus ipilimumab.

This clone was counted only a few times. This chain uses TRBV10-3 with TRBJ2-7; 9 bases agree with TRBD1. Germline values: CDR1 ENHRY, CDR2 SYGVKD. The CDR3 sequence is 13 residues long. Trimming cost V 7 bases and J 9 bases; bases outside gene matches: 10. CDR3 amino acids: CAITPGQGFWQYF. The CDR3 DNA is TGTGCCATCACTCCGGGACAGGGATTTTGGCAGTACTTC.

The V and J genes are TRBV10-3 and TRBJ1-2; 10 bases are shared with TRBD1. This CDR3 has 15 amino acids. Germline V lookup: CDR1 ENHRY, CDR2 SYGVKD. V shed 6 bases and J 6 bases; nucleotides not matched to a gene: 10. The CDR3 DNA sequence: TGTGCCATCAGCGCCCTGGGGACAGGGGAGAATGGCTACACCTTC. Its protein is CAISALGTGENGYTF.

The rearrangement uses TRBV18 and TRBJ2-1; 11 nucleotides agree with TRBD1. The germline gives CDR1 KGHSH, CDR2 LQKENI. V shed 4 bases, J shed 6 bases, and the junction held 5 bases outside the gene matches. This CDR3 region has 15 residues. CDR3 loop: CASSLGTGGSNEQFF. CDR3 nucleotide sequence: TGTGCCAGCTCACTCGGGACAGGGGGTAGCAATGAGCAGTTCTTC.

J is TRBJ2-5 and V is TRBV5-1; 12 bases align to TRBD2. Germline V CDR1 and CDR2: SGHRS, YFSETQ. The CDR3 has 16 residues. The ends lost 5 bases at V and 0 bases at J; junction bases unmatched: 5. The CDR3 region is CASRVGTSGYQETQYF. The CDR3, as DNA: TGCGCCAGCAGAGTGGGGACTAGCGGGTACCAAGAGACCCAGTACTTC.

This clone was seen just once. The chain uses TRBV5-1 and TRBJ2-3; TRBD2 matches at 12 bases. The ends lost 3 bases at V and 3 bases at J; junction bases unmatched: 11. Germline CDR1 reads SGHRS; CDR2 reads YFSETQ. This CDR3 has 18 residues. CDR3 in amino acids: CASSWRLAGAGDTDTQYF. Here the CDR3 DNA reads TGCGCCAGCAGCTGGCGACTAGCGGGAGCGGGGGATACAGATACGCAGTATTTT.

The gene calls are TRBV7-8 and TRBJ2-7; 9 bases agree with TRBD1. The CDR3 consists of 15 residues. V shed 5 bases and J 3 bases; nucleotides not matched to a gene: 8. The germline V gene has CDR1 SGHVS and CDR2 FQNEAQ. Written as DNA, the CDR3 is TGTGCCAGCAGCCCTTCCCCGGGACAGGGCTACGAGCAGTACTTC. As protein: CASSPSPGQGYEQYF.